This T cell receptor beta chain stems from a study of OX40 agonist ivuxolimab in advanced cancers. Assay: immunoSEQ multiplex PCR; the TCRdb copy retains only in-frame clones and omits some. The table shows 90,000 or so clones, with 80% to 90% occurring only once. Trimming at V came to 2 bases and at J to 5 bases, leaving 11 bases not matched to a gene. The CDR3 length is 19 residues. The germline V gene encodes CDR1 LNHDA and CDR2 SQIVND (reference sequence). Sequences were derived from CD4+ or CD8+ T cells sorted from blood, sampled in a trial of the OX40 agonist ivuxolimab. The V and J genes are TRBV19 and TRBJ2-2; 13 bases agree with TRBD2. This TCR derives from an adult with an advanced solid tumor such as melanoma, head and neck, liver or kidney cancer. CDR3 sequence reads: CASSIRMRLAGGGTGELFF. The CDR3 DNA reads TGTGCCAGTAGTATAAGAATGCGACTAGCGGGAGGCGGGACCGGGGAGCTGTTTTTT.